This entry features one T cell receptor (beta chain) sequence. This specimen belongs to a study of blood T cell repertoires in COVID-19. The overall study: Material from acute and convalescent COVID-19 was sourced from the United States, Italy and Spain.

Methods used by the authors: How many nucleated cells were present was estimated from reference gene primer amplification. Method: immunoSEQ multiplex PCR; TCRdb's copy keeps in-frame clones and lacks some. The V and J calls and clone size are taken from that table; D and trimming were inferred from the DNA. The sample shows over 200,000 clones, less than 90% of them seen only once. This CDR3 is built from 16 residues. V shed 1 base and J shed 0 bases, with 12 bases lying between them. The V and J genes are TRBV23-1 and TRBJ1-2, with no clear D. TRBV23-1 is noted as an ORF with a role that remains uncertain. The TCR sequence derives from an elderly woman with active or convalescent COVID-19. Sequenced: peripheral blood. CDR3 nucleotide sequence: TGCGCCAGCAGTCAATTAGTATCAGCGTCTAACTATGGCTACACCTTC. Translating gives CASSQLVSASNYGYTF.